This T cell receptor (beta chain) is from a study of OX40 agonist ivuxolimab in advanced cancers. Overall study context: Under the entry rules, prior anti-PD-1, anti-PD-L1 or anti-CTLA-4 therapy was allowed, and about 40% had some. Study outcomes and limitations: It was also the case that some nonresponders had low normalized T-cell clonal expansion.

CDR3 size: 22 residues. With regard to this clone: Antigen specificity is unknown.

TCRdb keeps only in-frame clones here, not all; method: immunoSEQ multiplex PCR. The profile shows some 35,000 clones, 85% to 90% of them singletons. The V call is TRBV21-1, the J call TRBJ1-4; TRBD1 reflects the table's D call only, with no check against the DNA. TRBV21-1 is noted as a pseudogene. The receptor's source is an adult with an advanced solid tumor such as melanoma, head and neck, liver or kidney cancer. Here the sequenced sample was CD4+ or CD8+ T cells sorted from blood, taken in a trial of the OX40 agonist ivuxolimab. The CDR3: CASSKGGQGNRGRPTTNEKLFF. For the CDR3, the DNA is TGTGCCAGCAGCAAAGGGGGACAGGGGAACCGAGGGAGGCCCACAACTAATGAAAAACTGTTTTTT.